The 5 T cell receptor beta chains below all came from one sample that was sequenced in a study of a mutant IDH1 vaccine in newly diagnosed glioma. The method was immunoSEQ multiplex PCR; TCRdb's version includes in-frame clones alone and lacks a portion of them. The table has approximately 44,000 clones, 76% seen once. Time point indicated: week 35, safety follow-up. A 20-mer mutant IDH1 peptide at 300 ug was injected subcutaneously with topical imiquimod. What these receptors recognize is not known. The specimen comprised PBMCs, sampled from a glioma patient whose treatment included an IDH1 peptide vaccine. These receptors were taken from a man aged 40-49 years with glioma.

CDR3 loop: CASSQDGQSYGYTF. In nucleotides, the CDR3 is TGCGCCAGCAGCCAAGATGGGCAGTCCTATGGCTACACCTTC. This chain connects TRBV4-3 to TRBJ1-2; D unresolved. This CDR3 contains 14 residues. Between the trimmed V and J ends, which lost 0 bases and 4 bases, there was a span of 9 bases. Germline CDR1 and CDR2: LGHNA and YSLEER.

This chain links TRBV28 with TRBJ2-4; D may be TRBD1 (5 bases). V was pared by 2 bases and J by 3 bases, with 20 bases between. CDR1 MDHEN and CDR2 SYDVKM come from the germline V gene. CDR3 length equals 18 residues. The CDR3 sequence: CASSLDLAGWFDKNIQYF. CDR3 coding DNA: TGTGCCAGCAGTTTAGATTTGGCAGGGTGGTTTGACAAAAACATTCAGTACTTC. Combining the CDR3 with reference TRBV28 and TRBJ2-4 gives the whole variable domain DVKVTQSSRYLVKRTGEKVFLECVQDMDHENMFWYRQDPGLGLRLIYFSYDVKMKEKGDIPEGYSVSREKKERFSLILESASTNQTSMYLCASSLDLAGWFDKNIQYFGAGTRLSVL.

This sequence joins TRBV11-3 and TRBJ2-5, with 11 bases lining up with TRBD2. CDR3 length equals 14 residues. V was clipped by 6 bases and J by 1 base; unmatched bases: 1. Per the germline V gene, CDR1 is SGHNT and CDR2 is YENEEA. CDR3 sequence: CASRGLAAQETQYF. CDR3 in DNA: TGTGCCAGCAGGGGACTAGCGGCCCAAGAGACCCAGTACTTC.

This clone was observed once. The genes are TRBV13 and TRBJ2-1, with D uncertain. V was clipped by 5 bases and J by 9 bases, with 14 bases between them. Germline V gene lookup returns CDR1 PRHDT and CDR2 FYEKMQ (reference sequence). The CDR3 is 13 amino acids. The CDR3, as DNA: TGTGCCAGCAGCATTCCCCCCCACGGTGAGCAGTTCTTC. Amino acid sequence: CASSIPPHGEQFF.

J is TRBJ2-5 and V is TRBV5-4, with 8 bases that match TRBD2. Looked up from germline, CDR1 is SGHNT and CDR2 is YYREEE (reference sequence). V shed 0 bases and J 5 bases; nucleotides not matched to a gene: 6. This CDR3 is 15 amino acids long. The CDR3 here is CASSLARGRHETQYF. CDR3 coding DNA: TGTGCCAGCAGCTTGGCTCGCGGGAGGCATGAGACCCAGTACTTC.